This record covers a single T cell receptor (beta chain). Its specificity is unknown. Repertoires were generated with immunoSEQ multiplex PCR, while TCRdb's copy carries only in-frame clones and drops some. The table lists 150,000 to 200,000 clones, about 91% of them singletons. This entry belongs to a study of T cell responses to AZD1222 COVID-19 vaccine. General study findings and limits: Donors skewed white British and female; clonal diversity was possibly underestimated. Scientists sampled the repertoires only once the peak T cell response had passed.

Trimming removed 2 bases from V and 10 bases from J; junction bases left unmatched: 6. The CDR3 is 13 residues long. The germline V gene encodes CDR1 MRHNA and CDR2 SNTAGT. The V gene is TRBV6-4, the J gene TRBJ2-3; 7 nucleotides agree with TRBD2. The material was peripheral blood, obtained on day 0 of AZD1222 vaccination. This receptor was obtained from an adult in good health. For the CDR3, the DNA is TGTGCCAGCAGTGACGCGACTAGCTCCGCGCAGTATTTT. Amino acids: CASSDATSSAQYF.